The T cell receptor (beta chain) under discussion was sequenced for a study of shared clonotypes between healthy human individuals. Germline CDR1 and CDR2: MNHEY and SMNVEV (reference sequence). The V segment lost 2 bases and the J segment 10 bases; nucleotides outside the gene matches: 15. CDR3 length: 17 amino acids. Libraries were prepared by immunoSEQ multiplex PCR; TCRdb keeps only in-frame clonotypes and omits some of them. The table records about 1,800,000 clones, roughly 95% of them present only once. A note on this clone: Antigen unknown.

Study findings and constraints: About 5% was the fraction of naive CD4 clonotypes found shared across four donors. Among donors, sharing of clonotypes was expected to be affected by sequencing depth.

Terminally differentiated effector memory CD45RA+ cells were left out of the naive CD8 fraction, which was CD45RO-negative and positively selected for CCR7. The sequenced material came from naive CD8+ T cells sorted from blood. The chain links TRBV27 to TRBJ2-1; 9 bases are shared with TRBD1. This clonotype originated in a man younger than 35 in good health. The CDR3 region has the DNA TGTGCCAGCAGTTTACAGACTCGGGACAGGGCATGGCCGGAGCAGTTCTTC. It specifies CASSLQTRDRAWPEQFF.